These T cell receptor beta chains were read from a single sample in a study of T cells in Graves' hyperthyroidism and ophthalmopathy. One entry per CDR3 protein results from TCRdb running MiXCR on the multiplex PCR reads. The repertoire holds roughly 300,000 distinct CDR3 sequences, with less than 30% as singletons. The sequenced material came from blood. Receptors originate from a man aged 40-49 years with Graves' hyperthyroidism that later progressed to Graves' ophthalmopathy. Each CDR3 is given with its conserved first and last residue. A D gene is named only where the DNA matches it firmly. Only part of the rows carry a size: once, few, many, or a class if the clone is expanded.

d_gene	v_gene	j_gene	abundance	CDR3aa	CDR3nt
.	TRBV20-1	TRBJ2-7	.	CSAPGPSYEQYF	TGCAGTGCTCCGGGACCCTCCTACGAGCAGTACTTC
.	TRBV12-5	TRBJ1-1	many	CASGQGRLDEAFF	TGTGCTAGTGGCCAAGGGAGGTTGGATGAAGCTTTCTTT
.	TRBV18	TRBJ1-5	.	CASSPPGTNQPQHF	TGTGCCAGCTCACCACCGGGGACAAATCAGCCCCAGCATTTT
.	TRBV30	TRBJ2-4	.	CAWSVQNLGRKNIQYF	TGTGCCTGGAGTGTACAGAACCTCGGGAGAAAAAACATTCAGTACTTC
TRBD2	TRBV6-1	TRBJ2-7	.	CASSEGLAGGVCEQYF	TGTGCCAGCAGTGAGGGACTAGCGGGAGGGGTGTGCGAGCAGTACTTC
TRBD1	TRBV28	TRBJ1-1	.	CASSLIRTGGSKTEAFF	TGTGCCAGCAGTTTAATAAGGACAGGGGGCTCTAAAACTGAAGCTTTCTTT
.	TRBV12-3/TRBV12-4	TRBJ1-5	many	CASSFGLASNQPQHF	TGTGCCAGCAGTTTCGGGTTAGCTAGCAATCAGCCCCAGCATTTT
TRBD1	TRBV6-1	TRBJ1-1	.	CASSADGTVNTEAFF	TGTGCCAGCAGTGCAGACGGGACAGTGAACACTGAAGCTTTCTTT
.	TRBV6-1	TRBJ1-2	.	CASSEWGNGYTF	TGTGCCAGCAGTGAATGGGGCAATGGCTACACCTTC
TRBD1	TRBV12-5	TRBJ2-7	.	CASGRGQGKHEQYF	TGTGCTAGTGGTCGGGGACAGGGGAAGCACGAGCAGTACTTC
.	TRBV6-5	TRBJ1-1	few	CASSYSTSRRNTEAFF	TGTGCCAGCAGTTACTCGACGTCCAGGAGAAACACTGAAGCTTTCTTT
TRBD1	TRBV12-3/TRBV12-4	TRBJ1-5	many	CASSPGQISNQPQHF	TGTGCCAGCAGTCCGGGACAGATCTCCAATCAGCCCCAGCATTTT
.	TRBV11-3	TRBJ2-5	many	CASSPDSQETQYF	TGTGCCAGCAGCCCGGACAGTCAAGAGACCCAGTACTTC
.	TRBV6-2/TRBV6-3	TRBJ1-2	many	CASSYSLSSVYGYTF	TGTGCCAGCAGTTACTCGCTCAGTTCTGTCTATGGCTACACCTTC
TRBD1	TRBV2	TRBJ1-5	.	CASSELRRWAGGPNSNQPQHF	TGTGCCAGCAGTGAACTACGTAGGTGGGCAGGGGGCCCCAATAGCAATCAGCCCCAGCATTTT
.	TRBV20-1	TRBJ1-1	.	CSAGRSARALTEAFF	TGCAGTGCTGGCCGATCAGCCAGGGCGCTAACTGAAGCTTTCTTT
.	TRBV6-5	TRBJ2-5	many	CASSYSVPRETQYF	TGTGCCAGCAGTTATTCCGTTCCGCGGGAGACCCAGTACTTC
.	TRBV12-3/TRBV12-4	TRBJ1-6	many	CASTSGDSPLHF	TGTGCCAGCACCTCAGGGGACTCACCCCTCCACTTT
.	TRBV12-5	TRBJ1-1	many	CASGLRPGVHTEAFF	TGTGCTAGTGGTTTGAGGCCAGGGGTGCACACTGAAGCTTTCTTT
TRBD1	TRBV6-2/TRBV6-3	TRBJ2-7	once	CASSSILQGYEQYF	TGTGCCAGCAGTTCAATCTTACAGGGGTACGAGCAGTACTTC
.	TRBV2	TRBJ2-5	many	CATTRWERETQYF	TGTGCCACCACCAGATGGGAGAGGGAGACCCAGTACTTC
.	TRBV10-3	TRBJ1-2	.	CAISERRGDDGYGYTF	TGTGCCATCAGTGAGCGAAGGGGCGATGACGGCTATGGCTACACCTTC
.	TRBV6-5	TRBJ2-4	many	CASSYSIGSDIQYF	TGTGCCAGCAGTTACTCGATTGGATCGGACATTCAGTACTTC